This passage covers 26 T cell receptor beta chains from one sample sequenced in a study of CD8 T cells in Susac syndrome. Roughly 0.45 to 1 ug RNA was reverse transcribed with random hexamers. Using its own MiXCR run on the immunoSEQ multiplex PCR reads, TCRdb lists one record per CDR3 protein. The table records some 200,000 distinct CDR3 sequences, approximately 94% of them present only once. Sequenced: CD4+ T cells from PBMCs. These receptors all stem from a human donor with Susac syndrome.

In DNA form, the CDR3 reads TGTGCCTGGAGTCCGGACAGGAACAATCAGCCCCAGCATTTT. Its protein product is CAWSPDRNNQPQHF. The V and J genes are TRBV30 and TRBJ1-5; 7 bases map to TRBD1. V was pared by 2 bases and J by 3 bases, with 4 bases of the junction left unmatched. The length of the CDR3 is 14 residues. The germline CDR1 and CDR2 sequences are GTSNPN and SVGIG (reference sequence).

The chain uses TRBV9 and TRBJ1-2, with TRBD1 identical over 9 bases. The CDR3 runs 14 residues. J gave up 5 bases and V 2 bases, and 4 bases lay outside the gene matches. In germline, CDR1 is SGDLS, CDR2 YYNGEE. The CDR3 DNA follows: TGTGCCAGCAGCGTGGGACAGGGCCCTTATGGCTACACCTTC. This translates into CASSVGQGPYGYTF. The variable domain in full, with the rest retrieved from reference TRBV9 and TRBJ1-2, is DSGVTQTPKHLITATGQRVTLRCSPRSGDLSVYWYQQSLDQGLQFLIQYYNGEERAKGNILERFSAQQFPDLHSELNLSSLELGDSALYFCASSVGQGPYGYTFGSGTRLTVV.

V is TRBV5-1 and J is TRBJ2-5; 7 nucleotides line up with TRBD1. V shed 3 bases and J 5 bases; nucleotides not matched to a gene: 7. The length of the CDR3 is 14 residues. CDR1 is SGHRS, CDR2 YFSETQ, per germline. Here the CDR3 DNA reads TGCGCCAGCAGCTCAGGACAGGCCGAGGAGACCCAGTACTTC. Protein: CASSSGQAEETQYF.

The genes are TRBV20-1 and TRBJ2-5; tentative D call: TRBD2 (5 bases). This CDR3 comprises 14 residues. Trimming removed 3 bases from V and 4 bases from J, with 15 bases in between. Germline V gene data show CDR1 as DFQATT and CDR2 as SNEGSKA (reference sequence). The CDR3 spells CSASAVGVGETQYF. CDR3 DNA: TGCAGTGCTAGTGCCGTCGGGGTCGGAGAGACCCAGTACTTC.

The chain couples TRBV30 to TRBJ1-5, with D perhaps matching TRBD1 (5 bases). V was cut by 1 base and J by 9 bases, with 13 bases left in between. This CDR3 is 13 amino acids long. CDR1 and CDR2 from the germline V gene are GTSNPN and SVGIG (reference sequence). CDR3 region: CAWSGRDQGPQHF. The CDR3 nucleotides read TGTGCCTGGAGTGGCAGGGATCAGGGGCCCCAGCATTTT. The full variable domain, its missing parts supplied by reference TRBV30 and TRBJ1-5, is SQTIHQWPATLVQPVGSPLSLECTVEGTSNPNLYWYRQAAGRGLQLLFYSVGIGQISSEVPQNLSASRPQDRQFILSSKKLLLSDSGFYLCAWSGRDQGPQHFGDGTRLSIL.

The chain recombines TRBV9 with TRBJ2-1; no clear D. There are 13 residues in the CDR3. V was clipped by 4 bases and J by 9 bases, with 14 bases between them. Germline V lookup: CDR1 SGDLS, CDR2 YYNGEE. CDR3 region: CASSRGAVREQFF. CDR3 nucleotide sequence: TGTGCCAGCAGCAGAGGAGCCGTGCGTGAGCAGTTCTTC.

This clonotype was seen only once. The rearrangement links TRBV18 to TRBJ2-5; 7 nucleotides align to TRBD1. The CDR3 consists of 15 residues. The ends lost 3 bases at V and 4 bases at J; junction bases unmatched: 8. In germline, CDR1 is KGHSH, CDR2 LQKENI. In DNA, the CDR3 is TGTGCCAGCTCACCTAAACAGGGGTTTGGAGAGACCCAGTACTTC. Amino acids: CASSPKQGFGETQYF.

The chain carries TRBV9 and TRBJ2-5; 7 nucleotides match TRBD1. The germline CDR1 and CDR2 sequences are SGDLS and YYNGEE. V dropped 0 bases and J dropped 1; count of bases not matched to a gene: 9. This CDR3 is built from 17 residues. This chain's CDR3 is CASSVATRGPFQETQYF. In DNA form, the CDR3 reads TGTGCCAGCAGCGTAGCTACGAGGGGGCCATTCCAAGAGACCCAGTACTTC. Full variable domain (remainder filled in from reference TRBV9 and TRBJ2-5): DSGVTQTPKHLITATGQRVTLRCSPRSGDLSVYWYQQSLDQGLQFLIQYYNGEERAKGNILERFSAQQFPDLHSELNLSSLELGDSALYFCASSVATRGPFQETQYFGPGTRLLVL.

J is TRBJ1-3 and V is TRBV6-5, with no clear D. V was trimmed by 3 bases and J by 8 bases, leaving 11 bases between them. This CDR3 spans 13 amino acids. Looked up from germline, CDR1 is MNHEY and CDR2 is SVGAGI. CDR3 loop: CASSYRAWDTIYF. The CDR3 nucleotides read TGTGCCAGCAGTTATCGGGCATGGGACACCATATATTTT.

Only one count was recorded for this clonotype. The chain employs TRBV5-1 and TRBJ1-1; D unclear. This CDR3 spans 15 amino acids. The V gene lost 0 bases and the J gene lost 1 base, with 10 bases spanning the gap. The germline V gene has CDR1 SGHRS and CDR2 YFSETQ. This CDR3 reads CASSLVSGRNTEAFF. The DNA for the CDR3 is TGCGCCAGCAGCTTGGTGTCAGGACGGAACACTGAAGCTTTCTTT.

The J gene is TRBJ1-5, the V gene TRBV19, with D possibly matching TRBD1 (6 bases). CDR3 size: 14 residues. Germline CDR1 and CDR2: LNHDA and SQIVND (reference sequence). V lost 0 bases and J lost 4, with 7 bases in between. The CDR3 DNA reads as TGTGCCAGTAGTATAGAAGGGGGGAATCAGCCCCAGCATTTT. Protein: CASSIEGGNQPQHF.

The chain combines TRBV29-1 with TRBJ2-7; D ambiguous. From germline, CDR1 is SQVTM and CDR2 ANQGSEA. The CDR3 spans 12 residues. V dropped 4 bases and J dropped 3 bases, with 10 bases sitting between them. CDR3: CSVGTSVYEQYF. For the CDR3, the DNA is TGCAGCGTTGGTACATCTGTCTACGAGCAGTACTTC.

The V and J genes are TRBV7-8 and TRBJ2-3; perhaps TRBD2 as D (7 bases). CDR3 size: 16 residues. Germline CDR1 and CDR2: SGHVS and FQNEAQ. With 1 base removed from V and 4 bases from J, the gap between germline ends came to 15 bases. The CDR3 bases are TGTGCCAGCAGCTTAGTGGGGGGGGCGGCTCCAGATACGCAGTATTTT. The encoded protein is CASSLVGGAAPDTQYF.

This sequence joins TRBV5-1 and TRBJ2-1; 12 nucleotides align to TRBD2. There are 16 residues in the CDR3. Germline CDR1 reads SGHRS; CDR2 reads YFSETQ. J was trimmed by 0 bases and V by 4 bases; bases with no gene match: 2. CDR3 amino acids: CASSTGLAGSYNEQFF. The CDR3 DNA reads as TGCGCCAGCAGCACGGGACTAGCGGGCTCCTACAATGAGCAGTTCTTC.

V and J are TRBV6-1 and TRBJ1-6; D is undetermined. The CDR3 length is 11 residues. Germline CDR1 reads MNHNS; CDR2 reads SASEGT. Trimming removed 1 base from V and 13 bases from J, with 5 bases in between. The CDR3 DNA sequence: TGTGCCAGCAGTGAAGTGGGCCCCCTCCACTTT. Translation gives CASSEVGPLHF.

This clonotype was observed a single time. The chain combines TRBV20-1 with TRBJ2-7, with 11 bases aligning to TRBD2. V was clipped by 3 bases and J by 0 bases; unmatched bases: 10. This CDR3 has 17 amino acids. CDR1 and CDR2 from the germline V gene are DFQATT and SNEGSKA (reference sequence). CDR3 nucleotides: TGCAGTGCTAGCCGACTAGCGGGGCCCCTGTCCTCCTACGAGCAGTACTTC. Protein sequence: CSASRLAGPLSSYEQYF.

This chain links TRBV3-1 with TRBJ2-1, with D possibly being TRBD2 (5 bases). The V end lost 0 bases, the J end lost 2 bases, and 8 bases lay between the germline ends. The CDR3 is 15 residues long. Looked up from germline, CDR1 is LGHDT and CDR2 is YNNKEL (reference sequence). DNA for the CDR3: TGTGCCAGCAGCCAAGATCGGGGTCCCTACAATGAGCAGTTCTTC. This sequence encodes CASSQDRGPYNEQFF.

The rearrangement links TRBV20-1 to TRBJ1-5; TRBD1 might be the D (6 bases). This CDR3 spans 14 amino acids. Looked up from germline, CDR1 is DFQATT and CDR2 is SNEGSKA (reference sequence). V lost 5 bases, J lost 4 bases, and 15 bases lay in between. The CDR3 is CSAGETGRNQPQHF. The CDR3 DNA sequence: TGCAGTGCTGGGGAGACAGGCCGAAATCAGCCCCAGCATTTT.

The chain couples TRBV4-1 to TRBJ1-6; 8 bases are shared with TRBD1. Trimming at V came to 2 bases and at J to 9 bases, leaving 6 bases not matched to a gene. The CDR3 totals 15 residues. Per germline, CDR1 MGHRA and CDR2 YSYEKL. CDR3 coding DNA: TGCGCCAGCAGCCAACTACAGGGGGTAGGTTCACCCCTCCACTTT. It translates to CASSQLQGVGSPLHF.

The chain joins TRBV30 to TRBJ2-7, with D unresolved. V dropped 0 bases and J dropped 5 bases, with 17 bases sitting between them. CDR3 size: 15 residues. The germline gives CDR1 GTSNPN, CDR2 SVGIG (reference sequence). The CDR3 sequence is CAWSVGPSGRDEQYF. For the CDR3, the DNA is TGTGCCTGGAGTGTAGGACCCTCAGGAAGGGACGAGCAGTACTTC.

The chain is built from TRBV29-1 and TRBJ2-7; D is ambiguous. The V and J ends lost 4 bases and 0 bases respectively, with 4 bases between them. The germline CDR1 and CDR2 sequences are SQVTM and ANQGSEA. CDR3 length: 11 residues. The CDR3 loop is CSVGTSYEQYF. DNA for the CDR3: TGCAGCGTTGGGACCTCCTACGAGCAGTACTTC.

This chain joins TRBV18 and TRBJ1-1; D unclear. Germline CDR1 is KGHSH and CDR2 is LQKENI. This CDR3 is 12 amino acids long. With 6 bases removed from V and 7 bases from J, the gap between germline ends came to 12 bases. CDR3 loop: CASSYVGIEAFF. The CDR3 bases are TGTGCCAGCTCGTACGTCGGGATTGAAGCTTTCTTT.

The V gene is TRBV3-1, the J gene TRBJ1-4; D is perhaps TRBD1 (5 bases). This CDR3 is built from 14 residues. V was cut by 6 bases and J by 5 bases, with 13 bases left in between. Germline-derived CDR1 and CDR2 are LGHDT and YNNKEL (reference sequence). CDR3 nucleotides: TGTGCCAGCAGGATGCAGGGTGGCAATGAAAAACTGTTTTTT. This gives the protein CASRMQGGNEKLFF.

The chain combines TRBV5-1 with TRBJ1-1; 7 nucleotides agree with TRBD1. Germline-derived CDR1 and CDR2 are SGHRS and YFSETQ. The CDR3 covers 15 residues. V dropped 4 bases and J dropped 1; count of bases not matched to a gene: 7. Here the CDR3 reads CASSRGGGSNTEAFF. CDR3 coding DNA: TGCGCCAGCAGCCGGGGAGGGGGCTCGAACACTGAAGCTTTCTTT. Combining the CDR3 with reference TRBV5-1 and TRBJ1-1 gives the whole variable domain KAGVTQTPRYLIKTRGQQVTLSCSPISGHRSVSWYQQTPGQGLQFLFEYFSETQRNKGNFPGRFSGRQFSNSRSEMNVSTLELGDSALYLCASSRGGGSNTEAFFGQGTRLTVV.

Worth noting for this clonotype: The junction differs from germline at one of its ends, possibly a read error. The gene calls are TRBV20-1 and TRBJ1-1; D is perhaps TRBD1 (6 bases). The germline V gene has CDR1 DFQATT and CDR2 SNEGSKA (reference sequence). The CDR3 covers 13 residues. CDR3 loop: CSAAGTLNTKAFF. The CDR3 region has the DNA TGCAGTGCTGCCGGGACACTAAACACTAAAGCTTTCTTT.

The V call is TRBV29-1, the J call TRBJ2-3; TRBD2 aligns across 13 bases. The V segment lost 7 bases and the J segment 5 bases; nucleotides outside the gene matches: 6. CDR3 length: 14 residues. Germline assignment: CDR1 SQVTM and CDR2 ANQGSEA. The CDR3 nucleotides are TGCAGCGGCCGACTAGCGGGGGGTCGAGATACGCAGTATTTT. Translated, it gives CSGRLAGGRDTQYF.